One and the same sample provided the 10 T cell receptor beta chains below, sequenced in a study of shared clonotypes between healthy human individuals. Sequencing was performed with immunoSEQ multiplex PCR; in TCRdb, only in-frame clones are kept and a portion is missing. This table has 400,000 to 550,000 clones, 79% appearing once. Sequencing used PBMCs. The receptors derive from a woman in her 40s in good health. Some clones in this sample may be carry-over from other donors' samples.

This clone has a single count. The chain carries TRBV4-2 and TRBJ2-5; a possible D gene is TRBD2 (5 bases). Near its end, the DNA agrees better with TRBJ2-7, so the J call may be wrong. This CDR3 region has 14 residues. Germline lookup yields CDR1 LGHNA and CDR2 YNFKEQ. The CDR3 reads CASSQTTSSYEQYF. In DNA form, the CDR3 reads TGTGCCAGCAGCCAGACCACTAGCTCCTACGAGCAGTACTTC.

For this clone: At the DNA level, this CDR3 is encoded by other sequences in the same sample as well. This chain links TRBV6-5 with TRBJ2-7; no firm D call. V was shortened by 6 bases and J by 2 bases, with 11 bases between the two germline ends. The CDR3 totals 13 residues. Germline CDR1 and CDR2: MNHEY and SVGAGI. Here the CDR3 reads CASSYSGAYEQYF. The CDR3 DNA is TGTGCCAGCAGCTATTCAGGTGCCTACGAGCAGTACTTC.

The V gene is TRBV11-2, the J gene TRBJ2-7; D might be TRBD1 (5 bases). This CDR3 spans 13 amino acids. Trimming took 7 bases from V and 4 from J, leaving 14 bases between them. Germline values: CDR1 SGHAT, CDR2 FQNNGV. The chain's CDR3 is CASTRMAGYEQYF. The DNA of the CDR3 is TGTGCCAGCACCAGGATGGCAGGGTACGAGCAGTACTTC.

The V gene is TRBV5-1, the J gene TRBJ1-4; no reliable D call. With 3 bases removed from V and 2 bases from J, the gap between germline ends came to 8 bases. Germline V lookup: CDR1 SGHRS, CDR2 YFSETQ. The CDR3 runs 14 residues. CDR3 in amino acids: CASSSDNTNEKLFF. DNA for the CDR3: TGCGCCAGCAGCTCCGACAACACTAATGAAAAACTGTTTTTT.

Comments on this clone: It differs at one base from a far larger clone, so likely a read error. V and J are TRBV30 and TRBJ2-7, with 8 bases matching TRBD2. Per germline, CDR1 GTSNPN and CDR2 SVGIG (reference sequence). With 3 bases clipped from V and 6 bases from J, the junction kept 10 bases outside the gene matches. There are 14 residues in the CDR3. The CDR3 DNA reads TGTGCCTGGAGGCGGGGGGTAAGCACCTGCGAGCAGTACTTC. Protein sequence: CAWRRGVSTCEQYF.

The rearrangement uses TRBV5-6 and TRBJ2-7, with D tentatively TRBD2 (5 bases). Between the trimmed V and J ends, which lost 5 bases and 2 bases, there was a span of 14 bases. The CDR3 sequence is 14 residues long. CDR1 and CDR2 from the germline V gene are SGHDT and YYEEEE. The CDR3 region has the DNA TGTGCCAGCAGTTTCGGGATCGCAGCCTACGAGCAGTACTTC. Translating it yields CASSFGIAAYEQYF.

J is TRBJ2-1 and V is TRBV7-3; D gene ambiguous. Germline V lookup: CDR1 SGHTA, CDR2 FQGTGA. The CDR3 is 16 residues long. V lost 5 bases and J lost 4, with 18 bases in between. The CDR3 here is CASSRRQTAEYNEQFF. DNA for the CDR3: TGTGCCAGCAGCCGTCGGCAGACGGCCGAGTACAATGAGCAGTTCTTC.

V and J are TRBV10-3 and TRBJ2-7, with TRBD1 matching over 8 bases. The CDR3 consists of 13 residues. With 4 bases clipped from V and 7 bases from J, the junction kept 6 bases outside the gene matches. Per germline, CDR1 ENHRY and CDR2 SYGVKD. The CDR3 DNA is TGTGCCATCAGTGGGACAGGGTCGGAAGAGCAGTACTTC. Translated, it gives CAISGTGSEEQYF.

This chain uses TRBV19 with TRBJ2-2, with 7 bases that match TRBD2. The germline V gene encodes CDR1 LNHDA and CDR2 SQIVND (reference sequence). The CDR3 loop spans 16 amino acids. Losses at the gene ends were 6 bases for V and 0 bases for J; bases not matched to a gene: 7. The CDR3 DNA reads TGTGCCAGTAGCTTGCTAGCGGCCTCGAACACCGGGGAGCTGTTTTTT. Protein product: CASSLLAASNTGELFF.

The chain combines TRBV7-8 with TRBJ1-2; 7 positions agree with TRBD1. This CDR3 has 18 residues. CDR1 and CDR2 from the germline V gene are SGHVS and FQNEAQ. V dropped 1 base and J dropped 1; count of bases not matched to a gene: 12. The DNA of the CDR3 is TGTGCCAGCAGCTTAGAGGTCGGGACAGCACCTTATAACTATGGCTACACCTTC. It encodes CASSLEVGTAPYNYGYTF.